The sequence of this T cell receptor (beta chain) was determined in a study of regulatory T cells in long-lasting Graves disease. Investigators prepared the TCR beta libraries by applying iRepertoire HTBI primers and Arm-PCR of CDR3 regions. TCRdb processed the multiplex PCR reads anew with MiXCR; each CDR3 protein has one entry. Of hundreds of thousands of distinct CDR3 sequences in the sample, around 17% were seen once. There are many counts of this clonotype. The CDR3 runs to 13 residues. The germline V and J ends were trimmed by 1 base and 1 base, with 5 bases remaining between them. Germline V CDR1 and CDR2: SGHAT, FQNNGV. Time point meaning: newly diagnosed GD, antithyroid drugs for less than 3 months. Scientists built the TCR library using RNA that was extracted from PBMCs. The same sample was also used in a study of T cells in Graves' hyperthyroidism and ophthalmopathy. That source notes: Blood also carried most thyroid clonotypes expanded above 0.001.

This TCR came from a woman in her twenties or thirties with Graves disease. Source: peripheral blood mononuclear cells (PBMCs), taken at new diagnosis, from a patient treated with antithyroid drugs. This sequence joins TRBV11-2 and TRBJ2-7, with D unclear. The CDR3 sequence is CASSLAYSYEQYF. CDR3 coding DNA: TGTGCCAGCAGCTTAGCCTATTCCTACGAGCAGTACTTC.